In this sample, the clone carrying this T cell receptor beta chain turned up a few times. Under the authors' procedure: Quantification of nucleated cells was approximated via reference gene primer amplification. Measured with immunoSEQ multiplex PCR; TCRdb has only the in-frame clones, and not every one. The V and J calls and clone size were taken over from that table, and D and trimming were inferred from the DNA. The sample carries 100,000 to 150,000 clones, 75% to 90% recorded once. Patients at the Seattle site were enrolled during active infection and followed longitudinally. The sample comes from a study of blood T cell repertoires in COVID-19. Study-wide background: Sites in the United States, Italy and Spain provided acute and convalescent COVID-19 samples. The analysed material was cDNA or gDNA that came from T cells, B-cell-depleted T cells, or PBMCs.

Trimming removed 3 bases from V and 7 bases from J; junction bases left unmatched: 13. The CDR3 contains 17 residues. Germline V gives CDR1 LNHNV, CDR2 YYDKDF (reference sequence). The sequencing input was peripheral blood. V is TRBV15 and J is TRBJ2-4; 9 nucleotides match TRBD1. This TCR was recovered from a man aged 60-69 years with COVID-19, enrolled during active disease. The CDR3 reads CATSSGITGTGLNIQYF. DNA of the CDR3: TGTGCCACCAGCAGTGGAATTACCGGGACAGGGCTGAACATTCAGTACTTC.